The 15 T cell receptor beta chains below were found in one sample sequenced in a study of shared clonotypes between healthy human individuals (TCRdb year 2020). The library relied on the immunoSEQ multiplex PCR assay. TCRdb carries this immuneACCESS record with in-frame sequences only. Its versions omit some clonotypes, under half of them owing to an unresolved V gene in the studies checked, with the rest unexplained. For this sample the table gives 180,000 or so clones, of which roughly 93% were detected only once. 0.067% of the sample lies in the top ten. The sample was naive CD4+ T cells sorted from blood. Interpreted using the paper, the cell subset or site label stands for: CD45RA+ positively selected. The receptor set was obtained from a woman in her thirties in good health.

The DNA for the CDR3 is TGTGCCAGCAGCAACCCGGGAGGCTCCTACGAGCAGTACTTC. This gives the protein CASSNPGGSYEQYF. V usage is TRBV6-5 and J usage is TRBJ2-7, with TRBD2 matching over 7 bases. This CDR3 comprises 14 residues. J lost 0 bases, V lost 6 bases, and 5 bases had no gene match. From germline, CDR1 is MNHEY and CDR2 SVGAGI.

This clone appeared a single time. CDR3 sequence: CASRPTRQGSDNSPLHF. The CDR3, as DNA: TGTGCCAGTAGGCCTACCCGACAGGGGAGCGATAATTCACCCCTCCACTTT. This chain links TRBV19 with TRBJ1-6; 8 bases agree with TRBD1. The CDR3 contains 17 residues. CDR1 and CDR2 (germline): LNHDA, SQIVND (reference sequence). J gave up 5 bases and V 6 bases, and 12 bases lay outside the gene matches.

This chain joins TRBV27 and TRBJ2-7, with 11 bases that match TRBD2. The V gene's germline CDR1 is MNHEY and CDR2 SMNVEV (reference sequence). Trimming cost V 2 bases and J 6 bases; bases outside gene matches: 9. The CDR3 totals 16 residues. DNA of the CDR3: TGTGCCAGCAGTTTAGCTAGCGGGAGGAGGCGTGGCGAGCAGTACTTC. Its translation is CASSLASGRRRGEQYF.

As DNA, the CDR3 is TGTGCCAGCAGCGCGACGCGAGATACGCAGTATTTT. It translates to CASSATRDTQYF. This chain links TRBV11-2 with TRBJ2-3; D remains unclear. CDR1 and CDR2 (germline): SGHAT, FQNNGV. Trimming took off 5 bases at V and 5 bases at J, with 8 bases between the two ends. There are 12 residues in the CDR3.

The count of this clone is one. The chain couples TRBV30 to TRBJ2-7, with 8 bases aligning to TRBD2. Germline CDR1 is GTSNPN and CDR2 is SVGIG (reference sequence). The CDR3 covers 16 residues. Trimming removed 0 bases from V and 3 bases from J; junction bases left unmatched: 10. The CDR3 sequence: CAWSVLPASGRYEQYF. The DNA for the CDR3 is TGTGCCTGGAGTGTACTCCCCGCTAGCGGGCGCTACGAGCAGTACTTC.

The DNA for the CDR3 is TGTGCCAGCAGTGAAGGAAGAGGGCGCAATTCACCCCTCCACTTT. Its protein product is CASSEGRGRNSPLHF. This chain uses TRBV2 with TRBJ1-6; D remains unclear. The ends were cut back, 1 base at V and 7 bases at J, with 11 bases in the middle. The CDR3 has 15 amino acids. From germline, CDR1 is SNHLY and CDR2 FYNNEI.

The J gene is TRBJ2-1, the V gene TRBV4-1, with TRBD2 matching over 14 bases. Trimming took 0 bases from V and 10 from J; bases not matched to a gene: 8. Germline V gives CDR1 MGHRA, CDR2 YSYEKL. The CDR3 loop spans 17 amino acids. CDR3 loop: CASSQDQGLAGAGEQFF. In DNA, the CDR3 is TGCGCCAGCAGCCAAGATCAGGGACTAGCGGGAGCCGGGGAGCAGTTCTTC.

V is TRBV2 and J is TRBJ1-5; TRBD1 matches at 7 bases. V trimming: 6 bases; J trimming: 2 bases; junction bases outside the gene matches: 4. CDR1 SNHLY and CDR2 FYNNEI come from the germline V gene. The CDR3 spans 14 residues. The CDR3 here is CASSRGGGNQPQHF. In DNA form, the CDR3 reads TGTGCCAGCAGCAGGGGGGGCGGCAATCAGCCCCAGCATTTT.

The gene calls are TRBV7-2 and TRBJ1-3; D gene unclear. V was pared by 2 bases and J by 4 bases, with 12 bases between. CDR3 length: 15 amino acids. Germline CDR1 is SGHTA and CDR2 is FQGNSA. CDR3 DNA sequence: TGTGCCAGCAGCTTAAGAACCCGAACGGGAAACACCATATATTTT. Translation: CASSLRTRTGNTIYF. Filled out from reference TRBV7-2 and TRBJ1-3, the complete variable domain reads GAGVSQSPSNKVTEKGKDVELRCDPISGHTALYWYRQSLGQGLEFLIYFQGNSAPDKSGLPSDRFSAERTGGSVSTLTIQRTQQEDSAVYLCASSLRTRTGNTIYFGEGSWLTVV.

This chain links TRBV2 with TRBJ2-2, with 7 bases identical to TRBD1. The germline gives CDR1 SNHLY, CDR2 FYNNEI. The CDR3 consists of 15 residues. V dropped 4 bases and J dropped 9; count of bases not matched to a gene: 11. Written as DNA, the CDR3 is TGTGCCAGCAGTGGGCTGGACAGGCTTGGCCGGGAGCTGTTTTTT. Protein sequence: CASSGLDRLGRELFF.

As DNA, the CDR3 is TGTGCCAGCAGTGAAGTGGGGGGGAACACCATATATTTT. Translation: CASSEVGGNTIYF. This rearrangement joins TRBV6-1 to TRBJ1-3, with a tentative D call TRBD1 (5 bases). CDR1 and CDR2 (germline): MNHNS, SASEGT. Trimming stripped 1 base from V and 7 bases from J, with 8 bases between. This CDR3 has 13 amino acids.

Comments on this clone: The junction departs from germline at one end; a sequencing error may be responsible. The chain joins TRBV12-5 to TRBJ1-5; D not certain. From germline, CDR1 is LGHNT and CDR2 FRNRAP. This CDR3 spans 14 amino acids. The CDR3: CASGLDGFNQPQHF. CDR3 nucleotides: TGTGCTAGTGGCTTGGACGGCTTCAATCAGCCCCAGCATTTT.

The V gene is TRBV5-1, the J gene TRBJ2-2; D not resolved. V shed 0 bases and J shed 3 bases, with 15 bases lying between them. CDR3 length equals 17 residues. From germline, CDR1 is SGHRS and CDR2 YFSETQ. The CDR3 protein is CASSLEAGNSYTGELFF. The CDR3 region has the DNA TGCGCCAGCAGCTTGGAGGCAGGCAATAGCTACACCGGGGAGCTGTTTTTT.

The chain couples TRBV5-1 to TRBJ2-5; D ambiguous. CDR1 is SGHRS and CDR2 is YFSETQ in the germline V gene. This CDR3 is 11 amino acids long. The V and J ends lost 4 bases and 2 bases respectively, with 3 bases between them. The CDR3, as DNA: TGCGCCAGCAGCGGACAAGAGACCCAGTACTTC. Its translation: CASSGQETQYF.

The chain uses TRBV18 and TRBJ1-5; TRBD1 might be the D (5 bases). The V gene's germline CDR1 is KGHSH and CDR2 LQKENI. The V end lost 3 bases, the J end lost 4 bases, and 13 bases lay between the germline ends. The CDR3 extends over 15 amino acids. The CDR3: CASSPSGQDNQPQHF. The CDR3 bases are TGTGCCAGCTCACCTTCGGGGCAAGATAATCAGCCCCAGCATTTT. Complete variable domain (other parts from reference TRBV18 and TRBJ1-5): NAGVMQNPRHLVRRRGQEARLRCSPMKGHSHVYWYRQLPEEGLKFMVYLQKENIIDESGMPKERFSAEFPKEGPSILRIQQVVRGDSAAYFCASSPSGQDNQPQHFGDGTRLSIL.